The TCR beta chain described here comes from a study of blood T cell repertoires in COVID-19. In the study overall: Collection of acute and convalescent COVID-19 samples took place in the United States, Italy and Spain.

The authors' processing: Nucleated cell number was recorded as an estimate derived from reference gene primer amplification. Some clones are missing from TCRdb's copy, which holds only in-frame ones; the method was immunoSEQ multiplex PCR. D and trimming come from the DNA, and the V and J calls and clone size come from that table. The table lists about 39,000 clones, approximately 85% of them singletons. The sample comprised peripheral blood. This clonotype was obtained from a man in his fifties or sixties with acute or convalescent COVID-19.

The CDR3 DNA reads as TGTGCCAGCAGCCAGGCCGCCCCTAGCACAGATACGCAGTATTTT. Translated: CASSQAAPSTDTQYF. The genes are TRBV3-1 (or the pseudogene TRBV3-2) and TRBJ2-3; D gene uncertain. V dropped 3 bases and J dropped 0 bases, with 10 bases sitting between them. CDR3 length equals 15 residues. Germline CDR1 reads LGHDT; CDR2 reads YNNKEL (reference sequence).